This TCR beta chain was sequenced in a study of shared clonotypes between healthy human individuals. Overall study: There were three CD4 naive, three CD4 memory, two CD8 naive and one CD8 memory plates per donor. Findings of the study overall: Shared across a handful of donors were about 4.8% of the naive CD4 clonotypes. Clonotype sharing among donors, it was expected, would be affected by sequencing depth.

This CDR3 has 9 amino acids. CDR1 GTSNPN and CDR2 SVGIG come from the germline V gene (reference sequence). V was pared by 5 bases and J by 6 bases, with 4 bases between. The method was immunoSEQ multiplex PCR; TCRdb's version includes in-frame clones alone and lacks a portion of them. Among 2.5 million or so clones listed, just over 90% were seen once. Division of CD4+ cells produced a CD45RA+ naive subset and a CD45RA-negative memory subset. A note on this clone: As yet, its antigen is unknown.

The sample taken for sequencing was naive CD4+ T cells sorted from blood. Subset described: CD45RA+ positively selected. The source of this sequence is a man between 18 and 29 years old in good health. The chain combines TRBV30 with TRBJ1-2; D unclear. CDR3 sequence: CAWGNGYTF. The CDR3 DNA is TGTGCCTGGGGGAATGGCTACACCTTC.